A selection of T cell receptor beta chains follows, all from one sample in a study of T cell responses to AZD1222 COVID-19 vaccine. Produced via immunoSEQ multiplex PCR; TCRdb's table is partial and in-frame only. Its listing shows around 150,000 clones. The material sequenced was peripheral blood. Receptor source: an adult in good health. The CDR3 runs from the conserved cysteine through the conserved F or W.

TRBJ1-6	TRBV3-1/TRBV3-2	CASSHDGTGLPYSPLHF
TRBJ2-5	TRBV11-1	CASSLARLAGGEETQYF
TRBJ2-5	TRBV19	CASSTGYQETQYF
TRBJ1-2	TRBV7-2	CASSLDPLTYGYTF
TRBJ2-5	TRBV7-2	CASSSRTSGGAPYF
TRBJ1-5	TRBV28	CASTIHGQSGQPQHF
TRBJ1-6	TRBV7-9	CASSLDGTGKSPLHF
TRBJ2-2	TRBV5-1	CASSPLAGANTGELFF
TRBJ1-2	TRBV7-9	CASRQYRGHYGYTF
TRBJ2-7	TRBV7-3	CASSLTTPLASYEQYF
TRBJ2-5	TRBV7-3	CASSLLGGPGETQYF
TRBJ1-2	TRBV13	CASSLSDRGRGGYTF
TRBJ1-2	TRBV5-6	CASSRGQGHYGYTF
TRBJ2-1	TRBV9	CASSVSLEGHSTFF
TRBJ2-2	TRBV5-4	CASSLQGATGELFF
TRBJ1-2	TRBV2	CASSFGGEVYTF
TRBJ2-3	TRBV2	CASSQALSTDTQYF
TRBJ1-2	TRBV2	CASSEGQGYGYTF
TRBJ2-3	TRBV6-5	CASSYNGALSADTQYF
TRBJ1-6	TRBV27	CASSYRDYSPLHF
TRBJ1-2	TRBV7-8	CASSSLKSRGYTF
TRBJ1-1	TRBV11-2	CASSLDLQFGKAFF
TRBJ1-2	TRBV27	CASSARTGVGYTF
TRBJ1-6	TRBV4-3	CASSQEDTLASPLHF
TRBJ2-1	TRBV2	CASRGTGLYNEQFF
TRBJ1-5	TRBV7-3	CASSPGANQPQHF
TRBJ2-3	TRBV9	CASSPWAPGTDTQYF
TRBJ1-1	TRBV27	CASSFLPGTDTEAFF
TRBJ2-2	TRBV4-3	CASSQEGALAGELFF
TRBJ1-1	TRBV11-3	CASSPRQGRTEAFF
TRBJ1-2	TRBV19	CASSGRQLNYGYTF
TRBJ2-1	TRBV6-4	CASSELAGVSEQFF
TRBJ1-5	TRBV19	CASSIDRVREGFQPQHF
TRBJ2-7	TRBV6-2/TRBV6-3	CASSSGQPTYEQYF
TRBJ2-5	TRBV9	CASSPEGGQETQYF
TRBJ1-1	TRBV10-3	CAISESRDAYSAFF
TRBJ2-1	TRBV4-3	CASSQGWDYSYNEQFF
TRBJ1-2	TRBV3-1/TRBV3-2	CASSPGTGRYGYTF
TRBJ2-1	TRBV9	CASSPLGGDLGFSYNEQFF
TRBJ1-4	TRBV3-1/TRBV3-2	CASSQSAGRDEKLFF
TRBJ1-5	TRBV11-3	CASSLDSLVSNQPQHF
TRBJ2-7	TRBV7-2	CASSSGDRGYSDEQYF
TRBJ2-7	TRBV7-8	CASSLAQDYYSYEQYF
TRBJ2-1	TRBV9	CASSVTTDNEQFF
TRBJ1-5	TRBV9	CASSRTDSNQPQHF
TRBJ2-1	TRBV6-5	CASSRSGGSYNEQFF
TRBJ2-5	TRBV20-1	CSVGGQETQYF
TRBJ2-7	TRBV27	CASQLAGKTGEQYF
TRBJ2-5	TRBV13	CASRPPSVGTQYF
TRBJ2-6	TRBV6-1	CASSERRASSGANVLTF
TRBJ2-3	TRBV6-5	CASSSSGVTDTQYF
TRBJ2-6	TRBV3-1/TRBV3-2	CASSHTGNGANVLTF
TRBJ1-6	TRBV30	CAWSPPGGYIYNSPLHF
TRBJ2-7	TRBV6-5	CASQGWRTYEQYF
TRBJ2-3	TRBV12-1	CASSHKASGASDTQYF
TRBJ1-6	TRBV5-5	CASSLDPSSYNSPLHF
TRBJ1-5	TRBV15	CATSRDGRAGQPQHF